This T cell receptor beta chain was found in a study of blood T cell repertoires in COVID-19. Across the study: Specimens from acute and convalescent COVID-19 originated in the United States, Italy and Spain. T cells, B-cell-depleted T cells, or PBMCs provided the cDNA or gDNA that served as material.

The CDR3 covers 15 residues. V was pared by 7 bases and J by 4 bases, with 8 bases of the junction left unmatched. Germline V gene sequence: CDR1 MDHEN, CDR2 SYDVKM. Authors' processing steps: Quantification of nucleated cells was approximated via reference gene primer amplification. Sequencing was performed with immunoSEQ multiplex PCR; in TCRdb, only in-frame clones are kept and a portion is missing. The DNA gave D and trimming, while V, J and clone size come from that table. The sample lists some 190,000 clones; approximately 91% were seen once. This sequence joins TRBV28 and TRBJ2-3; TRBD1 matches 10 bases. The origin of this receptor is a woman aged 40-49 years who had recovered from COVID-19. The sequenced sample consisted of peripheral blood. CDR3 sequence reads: CASTSGDRGADTQYF. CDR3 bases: TGTGCCAGCACCTCTGGGGACAGGGGTGCAGATACGCAGTATTTT.